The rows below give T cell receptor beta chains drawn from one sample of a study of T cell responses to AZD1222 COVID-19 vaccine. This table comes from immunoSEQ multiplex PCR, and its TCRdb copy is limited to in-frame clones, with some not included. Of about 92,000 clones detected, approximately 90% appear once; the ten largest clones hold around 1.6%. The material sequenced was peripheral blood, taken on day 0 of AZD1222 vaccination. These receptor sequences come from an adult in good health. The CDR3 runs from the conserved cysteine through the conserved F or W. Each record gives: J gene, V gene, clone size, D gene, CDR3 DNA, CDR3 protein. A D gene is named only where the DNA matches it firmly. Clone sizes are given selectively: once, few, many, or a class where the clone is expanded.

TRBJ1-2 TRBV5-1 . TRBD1 TGCGCCAGCAGCCCGGGACAGGGTCGCTATGGCTACACCTTC CASSPGQGRYGYTF
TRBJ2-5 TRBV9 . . TGTGCCAGCAGCGACACGAATGGGGGGGCCGTAGAGACCCAGTACTTC CASSDTNGGAVETQYF
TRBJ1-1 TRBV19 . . TGTGCCAGTACCAAGGGACATCGGGACACTGAAGCTTTCTTT CASTKGHRDTEAFF
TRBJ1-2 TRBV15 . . TGTGCCACCAGCAGCGGGGACGGGTCTCATGGCTACACCTTC CATSSGDGSHGYTF
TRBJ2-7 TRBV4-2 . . TGTGCCAGCAGCTATGGCGGGGGCGGTTACGAGCAGTACTTC CASSYGGGGYEQYF
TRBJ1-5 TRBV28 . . TGTGCCAGCAGCCCCCACGGTCAGCCCCAGCATTTT CASSPHGQPQHF
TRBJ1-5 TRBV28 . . TGTGCCAGCAGCGATCAAAAAAGGGGCAATCAGCCCCAGCATTTT CASSDQKRGNQPQHF
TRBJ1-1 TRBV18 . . TGTGCCAGCTCACTCACCCGGGAATCCACTGAAGCTTTCTTT CASSLTRESTEAFF
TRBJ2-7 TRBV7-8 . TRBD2 TGTGCCAGCAGCGCCCAATTGGGCGGGGGGGCCTACGAGCAGTACTTC CASSAQLGGGAYEQYF
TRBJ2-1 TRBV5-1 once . TGCGCCAGCAGCTTGGCCCGGGGCCCTGCCTACAATGAGCAGTTCTTC CASSLARGPAYNEQFF
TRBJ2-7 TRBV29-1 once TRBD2 TGCAGCGCGAGGGGCGGGGGGGCGAACGAGCAGTACTTC CSARGGGANEQYF
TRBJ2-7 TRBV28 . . TGTGCCAGCAGTTCCGGGGGCGGCGAGCAGTACTTC CASSSGGGEQYF
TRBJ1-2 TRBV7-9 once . TGTGCCAGCAGCTTAGGGGGGGCGAGCAGCTACACCTTC CASSLGGASSYTF
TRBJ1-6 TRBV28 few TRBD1 TGTGCCAGCAGTTTTTGGCGTCCAGGGGGACAGGGCAGTTCACCCCTCCACTTT CASSFWRPGGQGSSPLHF
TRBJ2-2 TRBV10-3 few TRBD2 TGTGCCATCAGTGATTTAGCGGGGCAAACCGGGGAGCTGTTTTTT CAISDLAGQTGELFF
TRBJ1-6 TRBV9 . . TGTGCCAGCAGCGTAGCTGGGGGAGTCTCACCCCTCCACTTT CASSVAGGVSPLHF
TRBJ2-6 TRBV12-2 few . TGTGCAAGTCGCTTAAAGGAATCTGGGGCCAACGTCCTGACTTTC CASRLKESGANVLTF
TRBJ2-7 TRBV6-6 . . TGTGCCAGCGGGGGACTGAAAAGCTCCTACGAGCAGTACTTC CASGGLKSSYEQYF
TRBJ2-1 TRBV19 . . TGTGCCACCAGGGGGGGGACAAAGGGCGGTGGCAATGAGCAGTTCTTC CATRGGTKGGGNEQFF
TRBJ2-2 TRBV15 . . TGTGCCACCACAGGGAACACCGGGGAGCTGTTTTTT CATTGNTGELFF
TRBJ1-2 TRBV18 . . TGTGCCAGCTCACCACCGGGGGGCCACTATGGCTACACCTTC CASSPPGGHYGYTF
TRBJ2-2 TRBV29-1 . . TGCAGCGTTGTCAGGGGTGGAACCGGGGAGCTGTTTTTT CSVVRGGTGELFF
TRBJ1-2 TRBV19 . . TGTGCCAGTAGTATAGACCGTCGGACCGCGCTTAACTATGGCTACACCTTC CASSIDRRTALNYGYTF
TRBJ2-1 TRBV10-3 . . TGTGCCATCAGAGAGATAGGGGCCTACAATGAGCAGTTCTTC CAIREIGAYNEQFF
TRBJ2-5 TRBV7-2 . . TGTGCCAGCAGTCGTAACAGGGGGGGCCAAGAGACCCAGTACTTC CASSRNRGGQETQYF
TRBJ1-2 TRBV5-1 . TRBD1 TGCGCCAGCAGCTTTGACAGGGCACCGGGCGGCTACACCTTC CASSFDRAPGGYTF
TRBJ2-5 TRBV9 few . TGTGCCAGCAGCGTAGGTCCTGACCCACAAGAGACCCAGTACTTC CASSVGPDPQETQYF
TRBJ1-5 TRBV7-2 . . TGTGCCAGCAGCTGGGGGGGCAATCAGCCCCAGCATTTT CASSWGGNQPQHF
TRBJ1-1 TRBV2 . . TGTGCCAGCTCCCGGGAACCGAACACTGAAGCTTTCTTT CASSREPNTEAFF
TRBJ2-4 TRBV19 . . TGTGCCAGTAGTGCCCCCGGGTCCCCAATTCAGTACTTC CASSAPGSPIQYF
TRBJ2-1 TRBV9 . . TGTGCCAGCAGCGTAGATCACAGGCACAATGAGCAGTTCTTC CASSVDHRHNEQFF
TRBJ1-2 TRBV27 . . TGTGCCAGCAGTTTAAACGGGGGCGCGGGGGGCTACACCTTC CASSLNGGAGGYTF
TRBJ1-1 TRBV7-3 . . TGTGCCAGCAGCTCTGGACCGAACACTGAAGCTTTCTTT CASSSGPNTEAFF
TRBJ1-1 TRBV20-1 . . TGCAGTGCTAGTCGGAGGTTGAACACTGAAGCTTTCTTT CSASRRLNTEAFF
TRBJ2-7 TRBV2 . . TGTGCCAGCAGGGCGACAGTTCCCGAGCAGTACTTC CASRATVPEQYF
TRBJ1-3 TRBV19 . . TGTGCCAGTGCGAGGGACACCATATATTTT CASARDTIYF
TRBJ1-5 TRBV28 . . TGTGCCAGCAGTTTGGCGGAAGGTCAGCCCCAGCATTTT CASSLAEGQPQHF
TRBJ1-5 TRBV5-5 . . TGTGCCAGCAGCTTGGACAGGAGTCAGCCCCAGCATTTT CASSLDRSQPQHF
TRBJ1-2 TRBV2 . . TGTGCCAGAGGGACGGAGACTACCTATGGCTACACCTTC CARGTETTYGYTF
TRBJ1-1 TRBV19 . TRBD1 TGTGCCAGTAGGGACAGGGGTCGGGGAGAAGCTTTCTTT CASRDRGRGEAFF
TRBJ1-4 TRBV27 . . TGTGCCAGCAGTCCCAGATCTTGGGGGCGTGAAAAACTGTTTTTT CASSPRSWGREKLFF